A selection of T cell receptor beta chains follows, all from one sample in a study of T-cell reconstitution after alpha-beta-depleted transplantation in children. Each CDR3 protein gets one entry after TCRdb re-called the PCR reads with MiXCR. Of fewer than 350,000 distinct CDR3 sequences in the sample, roughly 10% are singletons; the top ten hold 23%. The source material was peripheral blood, sampled 180 days after TCRalphabeta/CD19-depleted stem cell transplant. The origin of the receptors is a male patient between 2 and 10 years old who had a stem cell transplant for chronic granulomatous disease, so the T cells may come from the graft donor. CDR3s include the opening cysteine and the closing phenylalanine or tryptophan. The D gene is left open where the match is weak. Part of the rows lack a size; the others show once, few, many or a class for expanded clones.

TRBJ1-2 | NA | many | TRBV5-1 | 14 | CASSRMTDVYGYTF | TGCGCCAGCAGCAGAATGACAGACGTCTATGGCTACACCTTC
TRBJ2-3 | TRBD2 | many | TRBV20-1 | 15 | CSATRLAGDRDTQYF | TGCAGTGCCACCCGACTAGCGGGAGATAGGGATACGCAGTATTTT
TRBJ2-2 | TRBD1 | NA | TRBV11-2 | 18 | CASSLYWTGGMNTGELFF | TGTGCCAGCAGCTTATACTGGACAGGGGGCATGAACACCGGGGAGCTGTTTTTT
TRBJ1-5 | NA | few | TRBV19 | 15 | CASRNEAVFNQPQHF | TGTGCCAGTAGAAACGAAGCAGTATTCAATCAGCCCCAGCATTTT
TRBJ2-7 | TRBD1 | many | TRBV6-9 | 12 | CASWTGTYEQYF | TGTGCCAGCTGGACAGGAACCTACGAGCAGTACTTC
TRBJ1-5 | NA | many | TRBV5-6 | 14 | CASSFRQAGQPQHF | TGTGCCAGCAGCTTCCGACAGGCAGGTCAGCCCCAGCATTTT
TRBJ2-1 | TRBD1 | many | TRBV7-9 | 12 | CASSLTGEEQFF | TGTGCCAGCAGCTTAACAGGGGAGGAGCAGTTCTTC
TRBJ2-5 | NA | many | TRBV29-1 | 12 | CSVDRIQETQYF | TGCAGCGTCGACAGGATCCAAGAGACCCAGTACTTC
TRBJ1-1 | NA | many | TRBV20-1 | 14 | CSASLQPPNTEAFF | TGCAGTGCTAGTTTACAGCCTCCGAACACTGAAGCTTTCTTT
TRBJ2-5 | TRBD2 | many | TRBV29-1 | 14 | CSVSTSGTGETQYF | TGCAGCGTTTCAACTAGCGGGACGGGGGAGACCCAGTACTTC
TRBJ2-1 | TRBD2 | NA | TRBV7-8 | 16 | CASSLPRLAAYNEQFF | TGTGCCAGCAGCTTACCCAGACTAGCGGCCTACAATGAGCAGTTCTTC
TRBJ2-7 | TRBD1 | many | TRBV6-2/TRBV6-3 | 13 | CASSWTGFYEQYF | TGTGCCAGCAGTTGGACAGGTTTCTACGAGCAGTACTTC
TRBJ2-4 | TRBD1 | many | TRBV12-3/TRBV12-4 | 16 | CASSLPGGTGKNIQYF | TGTGCCAGCAGTCTACCTGGGGGGACAGGGAAAAACATTCAGTACTTC
TRBJ2-2 | NA | many | TRBV25-1 | 13 | CASSEYSTGELFF | TGTGCCAGCAGTGAATATTCCACCGGGGAGCTGTTTTTT
TRBJ2-7 | NA | NA | TRBV7-9 | 15 | CASSTGGLSSYEQYF | TGTGCCAGCAGCACCGGGGGTTTGAGCTCCTACGAGCAGTACTTC
TRBJ2-1 | NA | many | TRBV29-1 | 15 | CSVVGAEPVGHEQFF | TGCAGCGTTGTGGGGGCAGAACCCGTCGGGCATGAGCAGTTCTTC
TRBJ2-5 | TRBD1 | many | TRBV4-3 | 15 | CASSQEDRMEETQYF | TGCGCCAGCAGCCAAGAGGACAGGATGGAAGAGACCCAGTACTTC
TRBJ1-1 | NA | many | TRBV18 | 13 | CASSRSMNTEAFF | TGTGCCAGCTCACGGTCCATGAACACTGAAGCTTTCTTT
TRBJ1-1 | NA | many | TRBV4-1 | 17 | CASSQDQEASTRTEAFF | TGCGCCAGCAGCCAAGATCAAGAGGCCTCCACCAGGACTGAAGCTTTCTTT
TRBJ1-1 | NA | many | TRBV6-5 | 14 | CASSYANRNSEAFF | TGTGCCAGCAGTTACGCCAATCGCAATTCTGAAGCTTTCTTT
TRBJ2-2 | NA | few | TRBV12-3/TRBV12-4 | 18 | CASSPTQGLPFVGGELFF | TGTGCCAGCAGCCCAACACAGGGACTCCCATTCGTAGGCGGGGAGCTGTTTTTT
TRBJ2-1 | TRBD1 | many | TRBV11-3 | 15 | CASSLEGQGLGEQFF | TGTGCCAGCAGCTTAGAGGGACAGGGTTTGGGTGAGCAGTTCTTC
TRBJ2-1 | TRBD1 | many | TRBV7-9 | 15 | CASYGRQGAPNEQFF | TGTGCCAGCTATGGGAGACAGGGGGCGCCCAATGAGCAGTTCTTC
TRBJ1-6 | NA | many | TRBV5-1 | 13 | CASSLELGSPLHF | TGCGCCAGCAGCTTGGAGTTGGGCTCACCCCTCCACTTT
TRBJ2-3 | TRBD1 | many | TRBV12-3/TRBV12-4 | 18 | CASSLVPNRDSITDTQYF | TGTGCCAGCAGTTTAGTTCCGAACCGGGACAGCATCACAGATACGCAGTATTTT
TRBJ2-1 | TRBD2 | many | TRBV29-1 | 14 | CSAPSGGFYNEQFF | TGCAGCGCGCCTAGCGGGGGGTTCTACAATGAGCAGTTCTTC
TRBJ1-5 | TRBD1 | many | TRBV27 | 17 | CASSPGQGALSNQPQHF | TGTGCCAGCAGTCCGGGACAGGGGGCGTTGAGCAATCAGCCCCAGCATTTT
TRBJ2-2 | TRBD2 | many | TRBV5-1 | 16 | CASSLLAGRPTGELFF | TGCGCCAGCAGCTTGCTAGCGGGAAGGCCGACCGGGGAGCTGTTTTTT
TRBJ2-3 | TRBD1 | many | TRBV28 | 17 | CASRPTNRDSRTDTQYF | TGTGCCAGCAGGCCGACAAACCGGGACAGCCGCACAGATACGCAGTATTTT
TRBJ2-5 | TRBD1 | many | TRBV28 | 15 | CASSLGTRGKETQYF | TGTGCCAGCAGTTTAGGAACCAGGGGGAAAGAGACCCAGTACTTC
TRBJ2-6 | NA | many | TRBV5-1 | 16 | CASSLEPLSGANVLTF | TGCGCCAGCAGCTTGGAACCGCTCTCTGGGGCCAACGTCCTGACTTTC
TRBJ1-4 | NA | few | TRBV7-2 | 15 | CASSFAGLWNEKLFF | TGTGCCAGCAGCTTCGCAGGATTATGGAATGAAAAACTGTTTTTT
TRBJ2-1 | TRBD1 | many | TRBV29-1 | 15 | CSVARVRRGQGEQFF | TGCAGCGTGGCCCGGGTGAGAAGGGGGCAGGGTGAGCAGTTCTTC
TRBJ2-1 | TRBD2 | many | TRBV27 | 19 | CASSDPGLAGASHYNEQFF | TGTGCCAGCAGTGACCCGGGACTAGCGGGGGCCTCGCACTACAATGAGCAGTTCTTC
TRBJ1-2 | NA | many | TRBV6-5 | 15 | CASSYTYRTNYGYTF | TGTGCCAGCAGTTACACTTATAGAACTAACTATGGCTACACCTTC
TRBJ1-2 | TRBD1 | many | TRBV20-1 | 14 | CSAMRTGGVNGYTF | TGCAGTGCTATGAGGACAGGTGGGGTTAATGGCTACACCTTC
TRBJ1-2 | NA | many | TRBV27 | 15 | CASSPYWGGPYGYTF | TGTGCCAGCAGTCCTTACTGGGGGGGGCCCTATGGCTACACCTTC
TRBJ2-1 | NA | many | TRBV10-3 | 16 | CAISDPGPLSYNEQFF | TGTGCCATCAGTGACCCGGGTCCCTTGTCCTACAATGAGCAGTTCTTC
TRBJ1-1 | NA | many | TRBV7-2 | 15 | CASSPYGGMNTEAFF | TGTGCCAGCAGCCCCTACGGCGGTATGAACACTGAAGCTTTCTTT
TRBJ2-1 | TRBD1 | many | TRBV5-1 | 16 | CASSSSGTGTTNEQFF | TGCGCCAGCAGCAGCTCCGGGACAGGGACCACCAATGAGCAGTTCTTC
TRBJ1-1 | NA | many | TRBV7-9 | 14 | CASSVGRTNTEAFF | TGTGCCAGCAGCGTGGGACGGACGAACACTGAAGCTTTCTTT
TRBJ1-2 | TRBD1 | many | TRBV27 | 14 | CASSLRTGHYGYTF | TGTGCCAGCAGTTTGAGGACAGGGCACTATGGCTACACCTTC